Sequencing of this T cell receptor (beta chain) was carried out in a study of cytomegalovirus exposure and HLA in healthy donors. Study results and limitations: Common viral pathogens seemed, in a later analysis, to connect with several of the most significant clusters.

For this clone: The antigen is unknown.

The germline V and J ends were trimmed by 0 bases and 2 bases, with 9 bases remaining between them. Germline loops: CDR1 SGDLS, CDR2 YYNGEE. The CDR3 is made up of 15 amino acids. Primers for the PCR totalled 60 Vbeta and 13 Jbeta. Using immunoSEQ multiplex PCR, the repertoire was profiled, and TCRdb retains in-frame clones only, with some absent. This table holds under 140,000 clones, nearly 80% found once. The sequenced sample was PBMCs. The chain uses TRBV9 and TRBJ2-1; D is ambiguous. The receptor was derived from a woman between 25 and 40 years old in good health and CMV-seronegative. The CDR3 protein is CASSVGLRPYNEQFF. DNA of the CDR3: TGTGCCAGCAGCGTAGGATTGAGGCCCTACAATGAGCAGTTCTTC. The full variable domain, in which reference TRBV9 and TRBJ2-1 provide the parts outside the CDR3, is DSGVTQTPKHLITATGQRVTLRCSPRSGDLSVYWYQQSLDQGLQFLIQYYNGEERAKGNILERFSAQQFPDLHSELNLSSLELGDSALYFCASSVGLRPYNEQFFGPGTRLTVL.